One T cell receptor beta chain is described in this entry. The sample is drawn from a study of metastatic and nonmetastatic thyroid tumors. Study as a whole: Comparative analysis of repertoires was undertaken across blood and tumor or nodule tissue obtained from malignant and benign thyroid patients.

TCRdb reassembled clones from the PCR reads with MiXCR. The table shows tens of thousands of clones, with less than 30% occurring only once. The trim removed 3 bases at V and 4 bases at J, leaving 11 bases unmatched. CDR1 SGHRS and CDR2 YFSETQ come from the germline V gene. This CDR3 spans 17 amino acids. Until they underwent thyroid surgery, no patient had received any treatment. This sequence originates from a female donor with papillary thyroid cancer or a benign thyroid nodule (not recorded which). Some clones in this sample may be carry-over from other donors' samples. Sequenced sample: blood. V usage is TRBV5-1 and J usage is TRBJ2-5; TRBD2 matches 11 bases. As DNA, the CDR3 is TGCGCCAGCAGCTCGTCCCAAACGGGACTAGCGGTAGAGACCCAGTACTTC. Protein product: CASSSSQTGLAVETQYF.